This TCR beta chain was identified in a study of PD-1 blockade in classical Hodgkin lymphoma. General study points: Partial responders and progressors had significantly lower baseline TCR diversity.

Profiled with immunoSEQ multiplex PCR; TCRdb holds only in-frame clones, not every one. The sample carries approximately 31,000 clones, about 86% recorded once. This clone was detected a few times. What it binds is unknown. Germline V gene lookup returns CDR1 LNHDA and CDR2 SQIVND (reference sequence). The ends were cut back, 6 bases at V and 3 bases at J, with 5 bases in the middle. The length of the CDR3 is 11 residues. Time point indicated: cycle 4 day 1 (C4D1), after more than five weeks of nivolumab. All patients experienced relapse after autologous stem cell transplantation, and brentuximab vedotin exposure was variable. The authors purified CD4+ T cells from thawed PBMCs by magnetic negative selection.

The chain joins TRBV19 to TRBJ1-2; D ambiguous. The sequence was collected from a human donor with classical Hodgkin lymphoma. Material: CD4+ T cells from blood, obtained before the fourth cycle of nivolumab. The CDR3 spells CASRRDYGYTF. In DNA form, the CDR3 reads TGTGCCAGTAGAAGGGACTATGGCTACACCTTC.